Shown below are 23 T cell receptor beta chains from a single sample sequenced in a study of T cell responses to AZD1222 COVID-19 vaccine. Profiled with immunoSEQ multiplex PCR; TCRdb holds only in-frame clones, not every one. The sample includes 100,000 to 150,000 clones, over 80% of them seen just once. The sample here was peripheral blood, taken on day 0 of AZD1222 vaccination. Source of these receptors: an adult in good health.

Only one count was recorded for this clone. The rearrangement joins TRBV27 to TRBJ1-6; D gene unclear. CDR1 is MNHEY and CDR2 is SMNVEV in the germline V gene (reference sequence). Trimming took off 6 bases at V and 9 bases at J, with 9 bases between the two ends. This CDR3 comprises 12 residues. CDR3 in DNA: TGTGCCAGCAGGGTAGGCGGTTCACCCCTCCACTTT. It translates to CASRVGGSPLHF.

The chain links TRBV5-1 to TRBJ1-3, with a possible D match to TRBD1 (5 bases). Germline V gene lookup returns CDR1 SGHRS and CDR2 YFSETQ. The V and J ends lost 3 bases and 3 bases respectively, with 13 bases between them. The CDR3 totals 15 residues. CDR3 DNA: TGCGCCAGCAGCTCGATCGGGGGGAATGGAAACACCATATATTTT. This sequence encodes CASSSIGGNGNTIYF.

CDR3 DNA sequence: TGTGCCAGCAGCCCTAATGGAAGGGGGAATAATTCACCCCTCCACTTT. Its translation: CASSPNGRGNNSPLHF. The chain uses TRBV5-4 and TRBJ1-6; TRBD1 is a possible D gene (6 bases). The germline V gene has CDR1 SGHNT and CDR2 YYREEE (reference sequence). This CDR3 is built from 16 residues. V lost 4 bases and J lost 5, with 16 bases in between.

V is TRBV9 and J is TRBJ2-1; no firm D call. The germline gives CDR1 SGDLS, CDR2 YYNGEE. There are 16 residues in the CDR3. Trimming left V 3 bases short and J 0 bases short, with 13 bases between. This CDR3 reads CASSALWVSSYNEQFF. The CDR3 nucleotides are TGTGCCAGCAGCGCCCTGTGGGTGAGCTCCTACAATGAGCAGTTCTTC. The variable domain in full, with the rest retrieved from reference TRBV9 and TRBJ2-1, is DSGVTQTPKHLITATGQRVTLRCSPRSGDLSVYWYQQSLDQGLQFLIQYYNGEERAKGNILERFSAQQFPDLHSELNLSSLELGDSALYFCASSALWVSSYNEQFFGPGTRLTVL.

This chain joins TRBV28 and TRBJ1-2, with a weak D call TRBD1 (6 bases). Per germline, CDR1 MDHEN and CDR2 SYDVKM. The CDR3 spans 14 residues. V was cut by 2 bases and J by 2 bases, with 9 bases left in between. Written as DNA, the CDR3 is TGTGCCAGCAGTTTACCTGGACAGAACTATGGCTACACCTTC. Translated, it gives CASSLPGQNYGYTF.

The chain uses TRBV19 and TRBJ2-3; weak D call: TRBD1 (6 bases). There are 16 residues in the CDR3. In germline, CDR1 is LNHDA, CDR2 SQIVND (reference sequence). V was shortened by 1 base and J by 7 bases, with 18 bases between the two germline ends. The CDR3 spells CASSIVQGPWGNTQYF. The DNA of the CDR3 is TGTGCCAGTAGTATAGTTCAGGGGCCGTGGGGGAATACGCAGTATTTT.

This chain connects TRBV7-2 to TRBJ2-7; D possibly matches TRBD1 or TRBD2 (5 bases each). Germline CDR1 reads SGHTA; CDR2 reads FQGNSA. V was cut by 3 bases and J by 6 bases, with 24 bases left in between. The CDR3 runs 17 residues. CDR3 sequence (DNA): TGTGCCAGCAGCTTCCATAGAGGGGCCCGGAAAGGCGCCGAGCAGTACTTC. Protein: CASSFHRGARKGAEQYF.

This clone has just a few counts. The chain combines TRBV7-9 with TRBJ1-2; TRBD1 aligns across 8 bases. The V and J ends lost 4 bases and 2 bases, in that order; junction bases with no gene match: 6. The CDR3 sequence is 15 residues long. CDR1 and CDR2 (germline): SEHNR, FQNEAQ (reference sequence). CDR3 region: CASSSARGLNYGYTF. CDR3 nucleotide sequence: TGTGCCAGCAGCTCAGCCAGGGGGCTCAACTATGGCTACACCTTC.

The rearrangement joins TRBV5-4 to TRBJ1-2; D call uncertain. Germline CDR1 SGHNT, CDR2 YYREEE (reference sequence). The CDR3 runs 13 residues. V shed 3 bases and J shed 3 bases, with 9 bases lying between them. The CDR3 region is CASSSTEDYGYTF. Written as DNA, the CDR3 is TGTGCCAGCAGCTCGACTGAAGACTATGGCTACACCTTC.

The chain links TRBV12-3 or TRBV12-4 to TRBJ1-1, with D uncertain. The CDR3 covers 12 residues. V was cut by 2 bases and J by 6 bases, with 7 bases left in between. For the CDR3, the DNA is TGTGCCAGCAGTTTATATGTGGCTGAAGCTTTCTTT. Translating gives CASSLYVAEAFF.

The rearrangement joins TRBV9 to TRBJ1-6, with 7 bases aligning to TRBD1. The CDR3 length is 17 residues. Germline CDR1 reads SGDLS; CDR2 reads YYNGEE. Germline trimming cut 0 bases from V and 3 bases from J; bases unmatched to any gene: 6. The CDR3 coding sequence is TGTGCCAGCAGCGTAGGGGGACAGCCCCGCTATAATTCACCCCTCCACTTT. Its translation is CASSVGGQPRYNSPLHF.

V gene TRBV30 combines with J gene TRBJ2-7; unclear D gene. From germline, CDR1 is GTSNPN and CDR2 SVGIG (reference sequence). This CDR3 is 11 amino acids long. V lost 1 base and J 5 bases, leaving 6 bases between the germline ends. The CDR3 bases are TGTGCCTGGAGTGACATCGACGAGCAGTACTTC. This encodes CAWSDIDEQYF.

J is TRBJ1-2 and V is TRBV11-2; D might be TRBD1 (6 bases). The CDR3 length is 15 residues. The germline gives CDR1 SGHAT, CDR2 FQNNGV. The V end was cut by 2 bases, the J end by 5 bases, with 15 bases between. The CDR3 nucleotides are TGTGCCAGCAGCTTAACACAGGGTTTCGGGTATGGCTACACCTTC. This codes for CASSLTQGFGYGYTF.

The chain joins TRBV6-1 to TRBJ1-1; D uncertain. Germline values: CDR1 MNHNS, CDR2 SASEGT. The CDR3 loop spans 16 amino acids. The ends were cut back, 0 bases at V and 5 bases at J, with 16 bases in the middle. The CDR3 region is CASSEALSRRGTEAFF. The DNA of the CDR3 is TGTGCCAGCAGTGAAGCGCTGTCCCGCCGGGGTACTGAAGCTTTCTTT.

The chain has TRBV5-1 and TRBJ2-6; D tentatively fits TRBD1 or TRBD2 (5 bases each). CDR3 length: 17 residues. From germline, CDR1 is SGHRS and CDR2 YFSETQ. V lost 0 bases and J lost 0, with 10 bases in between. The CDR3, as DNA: TGCGCCAGCAGCTTGGAGGGACGTGTCTCTGGGGCCAACGTCCTGACTTTC. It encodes CASSLEGRVSGANVLTF.

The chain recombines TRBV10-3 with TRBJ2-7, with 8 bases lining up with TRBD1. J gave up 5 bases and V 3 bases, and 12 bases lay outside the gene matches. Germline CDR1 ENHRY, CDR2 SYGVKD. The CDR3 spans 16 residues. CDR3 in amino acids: CAISERTGRERDEQYF. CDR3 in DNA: TGTGCCATCAGTGAACGGACAGGGCGGGAACGGGACGAGCAGTACTTC.

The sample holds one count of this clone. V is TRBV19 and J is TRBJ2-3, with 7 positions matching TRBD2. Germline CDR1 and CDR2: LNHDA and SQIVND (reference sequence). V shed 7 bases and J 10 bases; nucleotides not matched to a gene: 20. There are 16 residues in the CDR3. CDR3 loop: CASTQGGLAVNRAQYF. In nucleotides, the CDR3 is TGTGCCAGTACCCAAGGAGGGCTAGCGGTGAATCGGGCGCAGTATTTT.

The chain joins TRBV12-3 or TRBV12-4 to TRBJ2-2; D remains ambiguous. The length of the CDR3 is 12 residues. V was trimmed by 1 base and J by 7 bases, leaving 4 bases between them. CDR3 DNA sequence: TGTGCCAGCAGTTTAGAGAGCGGGGAGCTGTTTTTT. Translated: CASSLESGELFF.

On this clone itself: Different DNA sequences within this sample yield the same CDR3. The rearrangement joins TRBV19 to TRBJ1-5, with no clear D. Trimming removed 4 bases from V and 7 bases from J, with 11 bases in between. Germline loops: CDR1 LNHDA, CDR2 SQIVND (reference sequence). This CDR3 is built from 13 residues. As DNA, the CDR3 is TGTGCCAGTAGTACCCTCGAAGGACAGCCCCAGCATTTT. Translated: CASSTLEGQPQHF.

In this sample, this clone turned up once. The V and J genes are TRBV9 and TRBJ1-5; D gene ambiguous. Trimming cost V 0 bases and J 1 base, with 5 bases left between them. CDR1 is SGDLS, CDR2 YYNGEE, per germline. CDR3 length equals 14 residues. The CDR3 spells CASSVGVSNQPQHF. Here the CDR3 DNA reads TGTGCCAGCAGCGTAGGGGTAAGCAATCAGCCCCAGCATTTT.

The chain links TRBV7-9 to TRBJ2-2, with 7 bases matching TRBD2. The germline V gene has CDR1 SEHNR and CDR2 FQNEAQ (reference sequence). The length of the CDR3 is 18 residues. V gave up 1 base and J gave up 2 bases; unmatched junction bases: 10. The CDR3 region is CASSLGYGSGANTGELFF. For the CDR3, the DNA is TGTGCCAGCAGCTTAGGTTACGGGAGCGGGGCTAACACCGGGGAGCTGTTTTTT.

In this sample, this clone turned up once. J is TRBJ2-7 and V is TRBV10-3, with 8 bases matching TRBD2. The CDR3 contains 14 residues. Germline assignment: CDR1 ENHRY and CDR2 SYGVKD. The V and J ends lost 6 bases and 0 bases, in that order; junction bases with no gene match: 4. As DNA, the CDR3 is TGTGCCATCAGAACGGGGGGGGACTCCTACGAGCAGTACTTC. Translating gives CAIRTGGDSYEQYF.

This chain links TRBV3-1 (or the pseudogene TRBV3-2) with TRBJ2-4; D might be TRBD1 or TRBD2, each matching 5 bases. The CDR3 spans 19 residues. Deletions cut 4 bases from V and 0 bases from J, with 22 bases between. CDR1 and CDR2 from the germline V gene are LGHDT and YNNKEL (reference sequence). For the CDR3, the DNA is TGTGCCAGCAGCCGAAGGCCGGTTGGAACAGGACTAGCCAAAAACATTCAGTACTTC. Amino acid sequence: CASSRRPVGTGLAKNIQYF.